Sequencing of this T cell receptor (beta chain) was carried out in a study of cytomegalovirus exposure and HLA in healthy donors. Whole-study results and caveats: Among the CMV-associated chains, a few were confirmed in vitro as specific for CMV antigens. After further analysis at a later stage, around 17,000 TCR beta sequences were associated with HLA alleles at 0.05 false discovery rate. Among TCR sequences, most were rare, though some public TCRs appeared in many donors. In a later analysis, across HLA loci, associated TCR counts were highest for DRB1, lowest for HLA-C.

As concerns this clone: No antigen is known for it.

The CDR3 totals 15 residues. The V end was cut by 8 bases, the J end by 6 bases, with 22 bases between. Germline V gene sequence: CDR1 KGHSH, CDR2 LQKENI. 13 Jbeta primers and 60 Vbeta primers were used for the PCR. TCRdb's table, derived via immunoSEQ multiplex PCR, lists solely in-frame clones and lacks some. The data show roughly 190,000 clones, roughly 80% seen once. The chain employs TRBV18 and TRBJ1-2, with D perhaps TRBD1 (5 bases). Sequenced material: PBMCs. This TCR derives from a woman aged 30 to 39 in good health and CMV-seropositive. This CDR3 reads CASTSLGGNAHGYTF. The CDR3 region has the DNA TGTGCCAGCACTAGCCTCGGGGGGAACGCGCATGGCTACACCTTC.